The 23 T cell receptor beta chains presented below share a single source sample, sequenced in a study of blood T cell repertoires in COVID-19. Profiled with immunoSEQ multiplex PCR; TCRdb holds only in-frame clones, not every one. The sample lists 200,000 to 250,000 clones, around four fifths occurring once. Sequenced sample: peripheral blood. All receptors derive from a woman older than 75 with active or convalescent COVID-19.

This chain uses TRBV4-2 with TRBJ2-1, with 7 bases aligning to TRBD2. The V gene end was trimmed by 1 base and the J gene end by 8 bases; junction bases not matched to a gene: 8. From germline, CDR1 is LGHNA and CDR2 YNFKEQ. The CDR3 contains 15 residues. The CDR3 here is CASSQGSGGDHEQFF. The CDR3 DNA follows: TGTGCCAGCAGCCAAGGGTCGGGAGGAGACCATGAGCAGTTCTTC.

The chain uses TRBV11-2 and TRBJ1-1; D call uncertain. Per the germline V gene, CDR1 is SGHAT and CDR2 is FQNNGV. The CDR3 contains 15 residues. Trimming took off 1 base at V and 0 bases at J, with 9 bases between the two ends. CDR3 sequence (DNA): TGTGCCAGCAGCTTAGGGGCGAACATGAACACTGAAGCTTTCTTT. It codes for CASSLGANMNTEAFF.

The V and J genes are TRBV7-2 and TRBJ2-2, with D possibly TRBD1 on 5 matching bases. The V and J ends lost 1 base and 6 bases respectively, with 15 bases between them. Per the germline V gene, CDR1 is SGHTA and CDR2 is FQGNSA. The CDR3 covers 16 residues. CDR3 nucleotides: TGTGCCAGCAGCTTAGATTCTTCAGGGTTGGCCGGGGAGCTGTTTTTT. It encodes CASSLDSSGLAGELFF.

Comment on this clone: Other DNA sequences in the same sample also yield this CDR3. This chain joins TRBV18 and TRBJ2-7; the match to TRBD1 covers 9 bases. CDR3 length: 15 residues. CDR1 KGHSH and CDR2 LQKENI come from the germline V gene. Trimming at V came to 1 base and at J to 2 bases, leaving 3 bases not matched to a gene. This CDR3 is CASSPRTGEAYEQYF. CDR3 nucleotides: TGTGCCAGCTCACCACGGACAGGGGAAGCCTACGAGCAGTACTTC. Full variable domain (rest looked up from reference TRBV18 and TRBJ2-7): NAGVMQNPRHLVRRRGQEARLRCSPMKGHSHVYWYRQLPEEGLKFMVYLQKENIIDESGMPKERFSAEFPKEGPSILRIQQVVRGDSAAYFCASSPRTGEAYEQYFGPGTRLTVT.

V is TRBV11-3 and J is TRBJ2-1, with D possibly being TRBD2 (5 bases). The V and J ends lost 0 bases and 5 bases respectively, with 5 bases between them. CDR3 length equals 13 residues. Per the germline V gene, CDR1 is SGHNT and CDR2 is YENEEA. CDR3 nucleotide sequence: TGTGCCAGCAGCTTAGACGGGAACAATGAGCAGTTCTTC. As protein: CASSLDGNNEQFF.

The V and J genes are TRBV7-2 and TRBJ2-2; 7 bases agree with TRBD1. The CDR3 extends over 14 amino acids. The V gene's germline CDR1 is SGHTA and CDR2 FQGNSA. After removal of 4 bases from V and 4 bases from J, the junction contained 3 bases not matched to a gene. The CDR3 DNA reads as TGTGCCAGCAGCTATCGGACAGGCACCGGGGAGCTGTTTTTT. Translation gives CASSYRTGTGELFF. Drawing the rest from reference TRBV7-2 and TRBJ2-2, the complete variable domain is GAGVSQSPSNKVTEKGKDVELRCDPISGHTALYWYRQSLGQGLEFLIYFQGNSAPDKSGLPSDRFSAERTGGSVSTLTIQRTQQEDSAVYLCASSYRTGTGELFFGEGSRLTVL.

The V call is TRBV29-1, the J call TRBJ1-4, with 11 bases aligning to TRBD1. The CDR3 has 15 amino acids. V was clipped by 2 bases and J by 6 bases; unmatched bases: 5. Germline V gene data show CDR1 as SQVTM and CDR2 as ANQGSEA. CDR3: CSVEPRTGGDEKLFF. The CDR3 DNA is TGCAGCGTTGAACCCCGGACAGGGGGCGATGAAAAACTGTTTTTT.

The genes are TRBV9 and TRBJ2-3, with 12 nucleotides matching TRBD2. J was trimmed by 2 bases and V by 3 bases; bases with no gene match: 1. CDR3 length: 15 amino acids. The germline CDR1 and CDR2 sequences are SGDLS and YYNGEE. The CDR3 region has the DNA TGTGCCAGCAGCGGGACTAGCGGGGCCACAGATACGCAGTATTTT. Protein: CASSGTSGATDTQYF. The variable domain in full, completed from reference TRBV9 and TRBJ2-3, reads DSGVTQTPKHLITATGQRVTLRCSPRSGDLSVYWYQQSLDQGLQFLIQYYNGEERAKGNILERFSAQQFPDLHSELNLSSLELGDSALYFCASSGTSGATDTQYFGPGTRLTVL.

The table lists this clone with a count of one. The chain is built from TRBV5-6 and TRBJ1-1, with a possible D match to TRBD1 (5 bases). CDR3 size: 15 residues. V was shortened by 3 bases and J by 0 bases, with 12 bases between the two germline ends. The germline V gene encodes CDR1 SGHDT and CDR2 YYEEEE. The CDR3 loop reads CASSWGVTVNTEAFF. CDR3 nucleotides: TGTGCCAGCAGCTGGGGGGTGACAGTGAACACTGAAGCTTTCTTT.

The chain carries TRBV11-1 and TRBJ2-3, with TRBD2 matching 13 bases. Looked up from germline, CDR1 is SGHAT and CDR2 is FQDESV (reference sequence). V dropped 5 bases and J dropped 3; count of bases not matched to a gene: 5. The CDR3 loop spans 16 amino acids. CDR3 DNA: TGTGCCAGCAGCCTCCTGACTAGCGGGGGGACAGATACGCAGTATTTT. Residues: CASSLLTSGGTDTQYF.

For the CDR3, the DNA is TGCGCCAGCAGCTTGGATGGACTAGCGGGAGCCAATGAGCAGTTCTTC. It specifies CASSLDGLAGANEQFF. The chain combines TRBV5-1 with TRBJ2-1; 13 bases fit TRBD2. CDR1 SGHRS and CDR2 YFSETQ come from the germline V gene. The CDR3 sequence is 16 residues long. Trimming removed 0 bases from V and 6 bases from J; junction bases left unmatched: 3.

CDR3 residues: CASSLADARGNEQFF. The CDR3 coding sequence is TGTGCCAGCAGTTTGGCGGATGCCAGGGGTAATGAGCAGTTCTTC. V is TRBV6-2 or TRBV6-3 and J is TRBJ2-1; weak D call: TRBD1 (6 bases). Germline V gene sequence: CDR1 MNHEY, CDR2 SVGEGT. V dropped 4 bases and J dropped 7 bases, with 17 bases sitting between them. The CDR3 totals 15 residues.

CDR3 DNA sequence: TGTGCCAGTGGGACAGTAACGGGCGAGCAGTACTTC. Amino acids: CASGTVTGEQYF. The gene calls are TRBV19 and TRBJ2-7; 7 bases are a match to TRBD1. The trim removed 8 bases at V and 6 bases at J, leaving 7 bases unmatched. From germline, CDR1 is LNHDA and CDR2 SQIVND (reference sequence). There are 12 residues in the CDR3.

This clone was counted once. The CDR3 region has the DNA TGTGCCAGCAGTTTGATCCCTAGTATCTACAATGAGCAGTTCTTC. It translates to CASSLIPSIYNEQFF. V and J are TRBV28 and TRBJ2-1; no firm D call. Per germline, CDR1 MDHEN and CDR2 SYDVKM. V lost 3 bases and J lost 3, with 12 bases in between. This CDR3 has 15 residues.

The chain is built from TRBV9 and TRBJ2-1; TRBD2 matches 8 bases. Unmatched junction bases numbered 13, after V lost 3 bases and J lost 14 bases. This CDR3 spans 14 amino acids. Germline CDR1 reads SGDLS; CDR2 reads YYNGEE. CDR3 sequence reads: CASSGHSGEELKFF. DNA for the CDR3: TGTGCCAGCAGCGGCCATAGCGGGGAGGAACTAAAGTTCTTC.

CDR3 DNA sequence: TGTGCCAGTAGTCCCGGGGGGCGTCCCCCCTACAATGAGCAGTTCTTC. This sequence encodes CASSPGGRPPYNEQFF. V usage is TRBV19 and J usage is TRBJ2-1; weak D call: TRBD2 (7 bases). Trimming took 5 bases from V and 2 from J, leaving 16 bases between them. This CDR3 comprises 16 residues. CDR1 and CDR2 from the germline V gene are LNHDA and SQIVND (reference sequence).

The J gene is TRBJ2-5, the V gene TRBV9, with TRBD2 as a possible D gene (5 bases). Trimming removed 4 bases at V and 1 base at J, with 17 bases between. CDR3 length equals 16 residues. The germline V gene encodes CDR1 SGDLS and CDR2 YYNGEE. This CDR3 reads CASSQSGGTVQETQYF. DNA of the CDR3: TGTGCCAGCAGCCAATCCGGAGGAACAGTCCAAGAGACCCAGTACTTC.

The chain recombines TRBV4-2 with TRBJ2-2; 7 positions match TRBD1. CDR1 and CDR2 (germline): LGHNA, YNFKEQ. V was clipped by 1 base and J by 4 bases; unmatched bases: 3. CDR3 length: 15 residues. CDR3 region: CASSQVTGITGELFF. CDR3 DNA: TGTGCCAGCAGCCAAGTGACAGGGATCACCGGGGAGCTGTTTTTT.

In this sample, this clone turned up a few times. The chain employs TRBV30 and TRBJ2-6; perhaps TRBD1 as D (6 bases). Germline CDR1 GTSNPN, CDR2 SVGIG (reference sequence). The CDR3 has 17 residues. Trimming left V 2 bases short and J 7 bases short, with 21 bases between. The CDR3 coding sequence is TGTGCCTGGAGTTCTCTCAGGGGACCATTAAGCGCCAACGTCCTGACTTTC. Translated: CAWSSLRGPLSANVLTF.

The chain joins TRBV7-2 to TRBJ2-3; D is possibly TRBD1 (5 bases). Between the trimmed V and J ends, which lost 5 bases and 2 bases, there was a span of 17 bases. This CDR3 contains 16 residues. In germline, CDR1 is SGHTA, CDR2 FQGNSA. CDR3 DNA sequence: TGTGCCAGCAGCGTCCAGGGATTGCCGTCCACAGATACGCAGTATTTT. Its protein product is CASSVQGLPSTDTQYF.

The gene calls are TRBV7-3 and TRBJ2-3; 7 nucleotides agree with TRBD1. The CDR3 runs 14 residues. Germline CDR1 and CDR2: SGHTA and FQGTGA. The junction had 4 bases not matched to a gene; V was cut back by 5 bases and J by 2 bases. CDR3 sequence (DNA): TGTGCCAGCAGCCTGGGGACAGTCACAGATACGCAGTATTTT. Translated: CASSLGTVTDTQYF.

This chain uses TRBV7-8 with TRBJ2-7; tentatively, D is TRBD2 (6 bases). The CDR3 runs 13 residues. V was shortened by 1 base and J by 6 bases, with 10 bases between the two germline ends. Germline V gene data show CDR1 as SGHVS and CDR2 as FQNEAQ. The CDR3 reads CASSLGQGLEQYF. The CDR3 nucleotides are TGTGCCAGCAGCTTAGGGCAGGGACTCGAGCAGTACTTC.

The chain employs TRBV6-1 and TRBJ1-5; D is possibly TRBD1 (5 bases). CDR3 length: 15 amino acids. CDR1 and CDR2 from the germline V gene are MNHNS and SASEGT. V shed 3 bases and J shed 5 bases, with 14 bases lying between them. CDR3 coding DNA: TGTGCCAGCAGTGACGGGGGATTCTCTTATCAGCCCCAGCATTTT. This codes for CASSDGGFSYQPQHF.